This T cell receptor beta chain was recovered during a study of T cells in Graves' hyperthyroidism and ophthalmopathy. General study results and limits: A model of 13 V-J pairs discriminated ophthalmopathy from stable hyperthyroidism.

An absence of ophthalmopathy progression within 18 months meant stable Graves' hyperthyroidism. Reasons for excluding patients were uncontrolled infection, other autoimmune disease, pregnancy or lactation. Diagnoses were established using clinical symptoms, serum thyroxine and TRAb, thyroid ultrasound and orbital computed tomography. TCR beta CDR3 regions were amplified from RNA transcripts. The primer set for the first-round RT-PCR of the TCR CDR3 was HTBI. One entry per CDR3 protein results from TCRdb running MiXCR on the multiplex PCR reads. The data show 300,000 to 450,000 distinct CDR3 sequences, around 14% seen once. The V end lost 8 bases, the J end lost 2 bases, and 7 bases lay between the germline ends. The CDR3 is made up of 11 amino acids. CDR1 SNHLY and CDR2 FYNNEI come from the germline V gene. This clonotype was detected only a few times. The target antigen is unknown.

This TCR was sampled from a woman aged 60-75 years with Graves' hyperthyroidism. Source material: blood. The chain has TRBV2 and TRBJ2-7; D gene uncertain. CDR3: CASGITYEQYF. Written as DNA, the CDR3 is TGTGCCAGCGGGATAACCTACGAGCAGTACTTC. The full variable domain, rest sourced from reference TRBV2 and TRBJ2-7, is EPEVTQTPSHQVTQMGQEVILRCVPISNHLYFYWYRQILGQKVEFLVSFYNNEISEKSEIFDDQFSVERPDGSNFTLKIRSTKLEDSAMYFCASGITYEQYFGPGTRLTVT.